This entry concerns a single T cell receptor (beta chain). The antigen is unknown. The data were taken from a study of T cell repertoires in cytomegalovirus infection. On the study more broadly: Recently identified HLA-C-restricted and well-studied HLA-B-restricted CMV epitopes were used. Public TCR beta signatures marked donors with CMV infection and the matching HLA.

TCRdb redid the calling of the reads with MiXCR, one entry per CDR3 protein. The sample shows 900,000 to 950,000 distinct CDR3 sequences, roughly 30% of them seen only once. CDR3 length equals 16 residues. CDR1 and CDR2 (germline): LGHDT, YNNKEL (reference sequence). Trimming shortened V by 1 base and J by 3 bases, and 14 bases separated the two germline ends. Study-wide points: Public TCR beta family frequency separated CMV-and-HLA carriers, including in an independent cohort. HLA-C-restricted, CMV-specific TCR beta clonotypes were dominant ex vivo.

The receptor was isolated from a human donor in good health (CMV status not recorded). Some clones in this sample may be carry-over from other donors' samples. The input for sequencing was cultured CD8+ T cells from PBMCs, taken from culture after CMV antigen stimulation. The gene calls are TRBV3-1 and TRBJ2-3; TRBD2 might be the D (6 bases). CDR3 sequence reads: CASSQVRLEATDTQYF. CDR3 DNA: TGTGCCAGCAGCCAAGTTCGACTAGAAGCGACAGATACGCAGTATTTT.